This T cell receptor (beta chain) was sequenced in a study of TIL therapy for anti-PD-1-resistant metastatic lung cancer. The wider study: Most patients had lung adenocarcinoma. By whole-exome sequencing, median non-synonymous tumor mutation burden was roughly 1.6 mutations per megabase.

The immunoSEQ assay was v3. Each library reached roughly 2 million read pairs, or roughly 4.5-6.5 million at deep level. The method was immunoSEQ multiplex PCR; TCRdb's version includes in-frame clones alone and lacks a portion of them. The sample consists of about 15,000 clones, more than 70% of them appearing once. Time point of the sample: pre-treatment sample, taken before nivolumab and TIL therapy. The CDR3 length is 15 residues. The germline V gene encodes CDR1 MNHNS and CDR2 SASEGT. With 4 bases clipped from V and 4 bases from J, the junction kept 6 bases outside the gene matches. The chain carries TRBV6-1 and TRBJ2-3; 9 nucleotides align to TRBD1. The source is a person aged 25 to 79 with non-small cell lung cancer. This material consisted of blood, taken at baseline. The CDR3 loop reads CASSGHRGRADTQYF. The CDR3 coding sequence is TGTGCCAGCAGTGGACACAGGGGGCGAGCAGATACGCAGTATTTT.